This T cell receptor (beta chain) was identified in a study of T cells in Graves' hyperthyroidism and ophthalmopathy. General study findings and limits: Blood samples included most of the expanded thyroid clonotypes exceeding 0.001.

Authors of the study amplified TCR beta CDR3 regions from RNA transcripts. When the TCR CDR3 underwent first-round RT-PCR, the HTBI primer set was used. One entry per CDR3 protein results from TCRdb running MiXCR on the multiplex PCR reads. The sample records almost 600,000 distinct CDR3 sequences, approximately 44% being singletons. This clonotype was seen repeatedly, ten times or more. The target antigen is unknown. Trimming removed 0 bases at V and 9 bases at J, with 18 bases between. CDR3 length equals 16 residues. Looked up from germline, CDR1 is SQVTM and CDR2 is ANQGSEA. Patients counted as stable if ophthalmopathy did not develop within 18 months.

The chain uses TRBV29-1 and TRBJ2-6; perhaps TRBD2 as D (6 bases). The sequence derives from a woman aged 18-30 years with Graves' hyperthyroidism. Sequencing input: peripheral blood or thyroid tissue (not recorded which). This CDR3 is CSVEESAGMPINVLTF. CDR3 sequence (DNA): TGCAGCGTTGAAGAATCAGCGGGTATGCCCATCAACGTCCTGACTTTC.